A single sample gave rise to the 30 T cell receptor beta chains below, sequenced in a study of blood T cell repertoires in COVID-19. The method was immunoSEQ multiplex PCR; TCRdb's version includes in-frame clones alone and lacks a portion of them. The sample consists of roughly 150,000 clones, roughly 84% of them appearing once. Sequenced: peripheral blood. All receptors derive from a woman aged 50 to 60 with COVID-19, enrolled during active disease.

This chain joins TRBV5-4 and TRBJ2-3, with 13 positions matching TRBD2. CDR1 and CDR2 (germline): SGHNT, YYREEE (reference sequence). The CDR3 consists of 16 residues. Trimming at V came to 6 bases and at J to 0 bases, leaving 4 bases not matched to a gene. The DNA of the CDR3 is TGTGCCAGCATGGGACTAGCGGGGCCCAGCACAGATACGCAGTATTTT. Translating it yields CASMGLAGPSTDTQYF. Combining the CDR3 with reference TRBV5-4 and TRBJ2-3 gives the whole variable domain ETGVTQSPTHLIKTRGQQVTLRCSSQSGHNTVSWYQQALGQGPQFIFQYYREEENGRGNFPPRFSGLQFPNYSSELNVNALELDDSALYLCASMGLAGPSTDTQYFGPGTRLTVL.

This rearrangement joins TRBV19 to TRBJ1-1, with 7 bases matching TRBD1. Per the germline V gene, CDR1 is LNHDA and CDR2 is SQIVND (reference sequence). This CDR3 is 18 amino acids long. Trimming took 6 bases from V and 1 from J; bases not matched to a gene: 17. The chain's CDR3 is CASSLWRDRLLRNTEAFF. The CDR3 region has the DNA TGTGCCAGTAGCCTATGGAGGGACAGACTTTTGAGGAACACTGAAGCTTTCTTT.

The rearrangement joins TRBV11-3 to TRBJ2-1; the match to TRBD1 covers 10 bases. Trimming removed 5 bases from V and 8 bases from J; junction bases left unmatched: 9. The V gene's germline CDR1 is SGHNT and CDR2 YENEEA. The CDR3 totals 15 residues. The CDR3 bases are TGTGCCAGCAGCCCGGGACAGGGGACGGTCTATGAGCAGTTCTTC. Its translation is CASSPGQGTVYEQFF.

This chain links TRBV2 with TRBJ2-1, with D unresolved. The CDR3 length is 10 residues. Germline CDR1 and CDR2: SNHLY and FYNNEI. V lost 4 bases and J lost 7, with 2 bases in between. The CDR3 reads CASSVNEQFF. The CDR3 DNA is TGTGCCAGCAGTGTAAATGAGCAGTTCTTC.

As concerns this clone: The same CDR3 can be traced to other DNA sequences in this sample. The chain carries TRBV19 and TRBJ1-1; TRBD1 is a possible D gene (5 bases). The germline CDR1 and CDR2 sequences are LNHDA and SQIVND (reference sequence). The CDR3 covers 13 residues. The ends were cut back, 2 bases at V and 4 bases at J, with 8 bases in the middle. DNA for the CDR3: TGTGCCAGTAGTATAAGGGGTCGCACTGAAGCTTTCTTT. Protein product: CASSIRGRTEAFF.

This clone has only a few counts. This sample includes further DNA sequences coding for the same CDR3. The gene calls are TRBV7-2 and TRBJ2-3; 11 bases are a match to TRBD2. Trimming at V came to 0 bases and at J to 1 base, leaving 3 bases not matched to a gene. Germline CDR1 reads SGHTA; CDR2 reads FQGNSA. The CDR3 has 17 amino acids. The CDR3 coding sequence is TGTGCCAGCAGCTTAGCGGGGACTAGCGGTGGCACAGATACGCAGTATTTT. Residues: CASSLAGTSGGTDTQYF.

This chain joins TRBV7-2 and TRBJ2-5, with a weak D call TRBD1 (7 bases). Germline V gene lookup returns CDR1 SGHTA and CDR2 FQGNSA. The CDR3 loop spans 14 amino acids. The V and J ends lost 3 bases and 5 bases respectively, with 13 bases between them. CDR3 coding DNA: TGTGCCAGCAGCTTGGGGGGACAGCGGGAGACCCAGTACTTC. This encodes CASSLGGQRETQYF.

Written as DNA, the CDR3 is TGTGCCTGGAGTGTCCTGGGACAGGGCGCTGAAGCTTTCTTT. It specifies CAWSVLGQGAEAFF. The chain employs TRBV30 and TRBJ1-1, with 9 positions matching TRBD1. Germline-derived CDR1 and CDR2 are GTSNPN and SVGIG (reference sequence). V trimming: 0 bases; J trimming: 6 bases; junction bases outside the gene matches: 5. The CDR3 runs 14 residues.

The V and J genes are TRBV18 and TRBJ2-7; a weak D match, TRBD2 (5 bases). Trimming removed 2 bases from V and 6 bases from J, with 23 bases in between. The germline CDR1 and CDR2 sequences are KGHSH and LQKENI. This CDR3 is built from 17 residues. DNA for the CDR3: TGTGCCAGCTCACCAAGCACTAGATCTTGGAGGTCGGGCGAGCAGTACTTC. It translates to CASSPSTRSWRSGEQYF.

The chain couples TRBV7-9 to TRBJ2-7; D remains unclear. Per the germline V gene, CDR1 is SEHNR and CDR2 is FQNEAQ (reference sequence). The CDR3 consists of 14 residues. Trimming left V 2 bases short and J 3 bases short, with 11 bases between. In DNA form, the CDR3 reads TGTGCCAGCAGCTTATCGGTCTTATACTACGAGCAGTACTTC. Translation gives CASSLSVLYYEQYF.

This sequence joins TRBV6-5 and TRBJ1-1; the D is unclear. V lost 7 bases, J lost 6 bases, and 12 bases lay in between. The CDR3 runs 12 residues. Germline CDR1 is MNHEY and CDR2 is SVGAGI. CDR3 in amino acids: CASNPSGAEAFF. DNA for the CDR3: TGTGCCAGCAACCCATCAGGCGCTGAAGCTTTCTTT.

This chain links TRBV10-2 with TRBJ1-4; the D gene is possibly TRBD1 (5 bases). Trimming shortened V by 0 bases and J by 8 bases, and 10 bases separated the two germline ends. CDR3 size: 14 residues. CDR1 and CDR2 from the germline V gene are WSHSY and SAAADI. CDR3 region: CASSESAGNEKLFF. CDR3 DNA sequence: TGCGCCAGCAGTGAGTCGGCAGGGAACGAAAAACTGTTTTTT.

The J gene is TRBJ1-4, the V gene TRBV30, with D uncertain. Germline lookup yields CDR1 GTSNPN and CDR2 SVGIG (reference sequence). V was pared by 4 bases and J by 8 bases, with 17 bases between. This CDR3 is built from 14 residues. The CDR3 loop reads CAWNPDTIGEKLFF. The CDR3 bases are TGTGCCTGGAACCCCGACACGATCGGAGAAAAACTGTTTTTT.

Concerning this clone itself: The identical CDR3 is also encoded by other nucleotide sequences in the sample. The CDR3, as DNA: TGCGCCAGCAGCTTGGCAGGTTCAGGAAACACCATATATTTT. It is translated as CASSLAGSGNTIYF. J is TRBJ1-3 and V is TRBV5-1; D remains ambiguous. Germline V lookup: CDR1 SGHRS, CDR2 YFSETQ. The CDR3 extends over 14 amino acids. The V end was cut by 0 bases, the J end by 4 bases, with 8 bases between.

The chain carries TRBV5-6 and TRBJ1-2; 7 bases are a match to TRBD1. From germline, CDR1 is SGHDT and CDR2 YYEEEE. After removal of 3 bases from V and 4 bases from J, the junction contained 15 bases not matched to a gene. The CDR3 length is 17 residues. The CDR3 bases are TGTGCCAGCAGCTACGTCCCTGACAGGGCTGATTTCTATGGCTACACCTTC. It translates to CASSYVPDRADFYGYTF.

CDR3 amino acids: CASSLLQGNPQHF. The CDR3 DNA follows: TGTGCCAGCAGTCTTTTACAGGGGAATCCCCAGCATTTT. V usage is TRBV12-3 or TRBV12-4 and J usage is TRBJ1-5; 7 nucleotides match TRBD1. CDR3 size: 13 residues. V lost 5 bases to trimming and J lost 10 bases; unmatched junction nucleotides: 8.

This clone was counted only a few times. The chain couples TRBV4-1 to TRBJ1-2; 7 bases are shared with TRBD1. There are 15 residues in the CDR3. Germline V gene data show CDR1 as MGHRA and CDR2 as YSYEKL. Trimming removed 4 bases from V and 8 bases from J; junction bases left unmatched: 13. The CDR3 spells CASSPGQSSAGGYTF. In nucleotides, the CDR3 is TGCGCCAGCAGCCCGGGACAGAGCTCGGCCGGGGGCTACACCTTC.

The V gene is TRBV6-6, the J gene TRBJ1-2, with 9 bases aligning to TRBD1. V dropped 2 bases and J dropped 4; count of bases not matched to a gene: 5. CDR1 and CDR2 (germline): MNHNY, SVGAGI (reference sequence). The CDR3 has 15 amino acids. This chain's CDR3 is CASSYMDRGLYGYTF. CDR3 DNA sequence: TGTGCCAGCAGTTACATGGACAGGGGTCTCTATGGCTACACCTTC.

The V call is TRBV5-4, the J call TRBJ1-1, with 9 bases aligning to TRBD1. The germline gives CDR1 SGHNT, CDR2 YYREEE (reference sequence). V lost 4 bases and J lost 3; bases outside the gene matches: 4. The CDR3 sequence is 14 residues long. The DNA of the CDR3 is TGTGCCAGCAGCGGCGGACAGGGGTACACTGAAGCTTTCTTT. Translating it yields CASSGGQGYTEAFF.

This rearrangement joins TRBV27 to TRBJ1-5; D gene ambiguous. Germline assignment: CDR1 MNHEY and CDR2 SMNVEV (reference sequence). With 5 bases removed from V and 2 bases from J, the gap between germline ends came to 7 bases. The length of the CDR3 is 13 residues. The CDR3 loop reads CASSTLGNQPQHF. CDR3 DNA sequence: TGTGCCAGCAGTACATTGGGCAATCAGCCCCAGCATTTT.

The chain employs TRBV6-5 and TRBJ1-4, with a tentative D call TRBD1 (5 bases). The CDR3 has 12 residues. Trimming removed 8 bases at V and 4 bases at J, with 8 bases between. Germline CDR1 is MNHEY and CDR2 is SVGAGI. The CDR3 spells CASQGDNEKLFF. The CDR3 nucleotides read TGTGCCAGCCAAGGGGATAATGAAAAACTGTTTTTT.

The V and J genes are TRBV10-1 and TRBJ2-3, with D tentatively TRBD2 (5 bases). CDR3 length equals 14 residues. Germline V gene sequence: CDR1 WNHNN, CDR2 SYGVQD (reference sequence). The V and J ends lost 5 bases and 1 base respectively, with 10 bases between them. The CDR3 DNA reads TGCGCCAGCAGTCCCACCGGGGGCACAGATACGCAGTATTTT. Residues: CASSPTGGTDTQYF.

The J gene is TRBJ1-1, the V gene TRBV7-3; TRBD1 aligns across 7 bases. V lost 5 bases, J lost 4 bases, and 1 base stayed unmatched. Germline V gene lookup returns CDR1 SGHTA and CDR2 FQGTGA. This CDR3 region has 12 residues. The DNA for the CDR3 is TGTGCCAGCAGCCCAGGGGGCACTGAAGCTTTCTTT. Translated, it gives CASSPGGTEAFF.

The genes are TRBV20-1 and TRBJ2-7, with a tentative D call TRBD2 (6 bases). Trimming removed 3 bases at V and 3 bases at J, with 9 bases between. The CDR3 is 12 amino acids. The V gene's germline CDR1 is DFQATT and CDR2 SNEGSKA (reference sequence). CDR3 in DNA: TGCAGTGCTAGTTGGGGGGTCTACGAGCAGTACTTC. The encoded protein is CSASWGVYEQYF.

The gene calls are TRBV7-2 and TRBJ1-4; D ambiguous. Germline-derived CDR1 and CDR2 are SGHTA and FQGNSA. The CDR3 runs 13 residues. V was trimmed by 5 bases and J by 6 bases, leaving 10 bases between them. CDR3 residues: CASSLFEDEKLFF. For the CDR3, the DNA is TGTGCCAGCAGCCTTTTTGAGGATGAAAAACTGTTTTTT.

The CDR3 is CASGGVWNEQFF. The CDR3, as DNA: TGCGCCAGCGGGGGGGTATGGAATGAGCAGTTCTTC. The chain recombines TRBV4-1 with TRBJ2-1; 7 nucleotides align to TRBD2. V dropped 8 bases and J dropped 7; count of bases not matched to a gene: 5. Germline V lookup: CDR1 MGHRA, CDR2 YSYEKL. The CDR3 runs 12 residues.

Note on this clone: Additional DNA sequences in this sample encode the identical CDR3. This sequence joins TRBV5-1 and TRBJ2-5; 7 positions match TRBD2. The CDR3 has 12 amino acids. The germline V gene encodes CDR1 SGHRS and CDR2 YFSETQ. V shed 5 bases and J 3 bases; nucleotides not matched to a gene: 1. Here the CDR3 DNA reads TGCGCCAGCAGTGGGGGGGAAGAGACCCAGTACTTC. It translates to CASSGGEETQYF.

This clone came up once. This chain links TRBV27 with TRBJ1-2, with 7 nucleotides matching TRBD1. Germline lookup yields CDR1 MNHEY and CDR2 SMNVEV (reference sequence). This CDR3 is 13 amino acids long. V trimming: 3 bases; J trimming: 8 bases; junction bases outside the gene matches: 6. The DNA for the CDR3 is TGTGCCAGCAGTTTTGAGGGGGCGCGGGGCTACACCTTC. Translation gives CASSFEGARGYTF.

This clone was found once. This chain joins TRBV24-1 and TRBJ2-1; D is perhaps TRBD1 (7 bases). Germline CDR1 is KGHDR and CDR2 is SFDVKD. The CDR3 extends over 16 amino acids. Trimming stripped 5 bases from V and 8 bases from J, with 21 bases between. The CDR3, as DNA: TGTGCCACCAGTGGCCCAGGGGCAGGGGGAGGCTATGAGCAGTTCTTC. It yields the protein CATSGPGAGGGYEQFF.

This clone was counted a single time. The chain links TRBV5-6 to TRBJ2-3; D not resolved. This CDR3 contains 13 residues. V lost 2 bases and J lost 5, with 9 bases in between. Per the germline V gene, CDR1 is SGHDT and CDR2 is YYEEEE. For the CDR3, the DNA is TGTGCCAGCAGCTTCGGGTCTAGAGATACGCAGTATTTT. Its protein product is CASSFGSRDTQYF.